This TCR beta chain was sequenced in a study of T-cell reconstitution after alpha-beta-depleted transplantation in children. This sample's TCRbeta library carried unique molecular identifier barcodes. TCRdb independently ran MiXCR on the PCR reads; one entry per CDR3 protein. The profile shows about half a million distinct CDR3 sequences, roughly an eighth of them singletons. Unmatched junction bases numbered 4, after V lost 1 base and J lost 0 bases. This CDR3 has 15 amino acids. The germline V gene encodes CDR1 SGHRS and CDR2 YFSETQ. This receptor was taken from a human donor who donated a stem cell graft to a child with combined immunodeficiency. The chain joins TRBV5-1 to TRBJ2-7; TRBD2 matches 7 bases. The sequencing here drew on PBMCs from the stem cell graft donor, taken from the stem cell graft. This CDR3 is CASSLIGTNSYEQYF. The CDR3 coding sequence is TGCGCCAGCAGCTTGATCGGGACTAACTCCTACGAGCAGTACTTC.